This TCR beta chain emerged from a study of the immune and genomic landscape of osteosarcoma (dated by TCRdb to about 2020). Regarding the study in general: A total of under 50 pediatric and adult patients with high-grade osteosarcoma made up the overall cohort, and the median age at diagnosis was 27 years (range about 5-81). The cohort was enriched for poor-risk disease, as unfavorable pathologic response to standard therapy was shown in about 73% of the cohort and 67% of the cohort were deceased. In the overall cohort, roughly 60% of patients were male, and roughly 75% had localized disease at diagnosis. Osteosarcoma specimens were profiled with whole genome, RNA and T-cell receptor sequencing plus immunohistochemistry and reverse phase protein arrays so that immunogenic potential could be defined. The osteosarcoma immunogenomic landscape was characterized by integrating TCR sequencing results with transcriptome, protein array and immunostaining data. The goal of the study was to explain why immune checkpoint inhibitors have shown limited clinical activity in osteosarcoma. Three patients contributed a couple of samples from the same tumor site. The investigation overall reported the following: Higher TCR productive clonality was observed in the immune-hot C3 cluster than in the cold C1 cluster, although TCR productive clonality remained low overall. Overall, productive TCR clonality was low, with an average of 0.09 and a maximum of 0.3, which suggests limited T-cell clonal expansion. Alongside the frozen tumor specimens, matched blood was collected from only a couple of patients. In five cases, the repertoire was dominated by a single hyperexpanded clone, and fewer than 100 T-cell clonotypes were detected in all five cases. Sample size was not determined by any statistical method, because osteosarcoma is rare and every possible sample was collected. Clonality benchmarks came from external normal skin and healthy peripheral blood data rather than matched normal tissue.

Per the germline V gene (reference sequence), SGHNT is the CDR1 and YYREEE is the CDR2. V sheds 0 bases and J sheds 4 bases, leaving 7 bases between their ends. The CDR3 spans 13 residues, from the cysteine through the phenylalanine. The retained sequence is limited to the CDR3, 39 bases, with the frame set at the first base. TCR beta chain CDR3 regions were immunosequenced using the ImmunoSEQ Assay (Adaptive Biotechnologies). Concerning the study's data processing: TCRB rearrangements, read counts, read proportions and gene usage were exported through the ImmunoSEQ Analyzer platform. T-cell clonality was calculated on productive rearrangements as 1 minus Pielou's evenness. In the clonal space homeostasis analysis, clonotypes were binned as rare, small, medium, large or hyperexpanded (0.01 to 1 of the repertoire). TCR productive clonality was compared across immune clusters C1, C2 and C3 using the Wilcoxon rank sum test. Here the immuneACCESS table is served through TCRdb, limited to in-frame sequences with V and J called. Missing clones are a known gap in these copies; in checked studies unresolved V genes cover under half, and the rest lacks a known reason. V, J and clone size were drawn from that table, and D and trimming were deduced from the DNA. The sample yields about 10,000 clones; 60% to 85% were counted once. The ten most abundant clones make up roughly a sixth of the sample.

Specimens were post-treatment primary, local recurrence and metastasis tumors from poor-prognosis patients. This clone showed up just a few times. This clone's antigen is unknown. Base qualities are not provided; no much larger clone lies one nucleotide away. Specimen: osteosarcoma tumor tissue from the lung. The sequence came from a human donor with osteosarcoma. The chain links TRBV5-4 with TRBJ1-2, with the D gene call left open. DNA sequence: TGTGCCAGCAGCTTGGTGGCGGGCTATGGCTACACCTTC. Its protein is CASSLVAGYGYTF.